One sample yielded the 22 T cell receptor beta chains listed below, sequenced in a study of blood T cell repertoires in COVID-19. Repertoires were generated with immunoSEQ multiplex PCR, while TCRdb's copy carries only in-frame clones and drops some. The sample lists about 120,000 clones; about 80% were seen once. Input material: peripheral blood. The receptors derive from a woman at least 80 years old with acute or convalescent COVID-19.

The V and J genes are TRBV7-6 and TRBJ2-7; tentatively, D is TRBD1 (6 bases). The germline CDR1 and CDR2 sequences are SGHVS and FNYEAQ. V lost 5 bases and J lost 0, with 23 bases in between. This CDR3 has 18 residues. CDR3 sequence: CASSPHLKTGRSSYEQYF. CDR3 nucleotide sequence: TGTGCCAGCAGCCCACACTTAAAAACAGGGCGAAGCTCCTACGAGCAGTACTTC. Combining the CDR3 with reference TRBV7-6 and TRBJ2-7 gives the whole variable domain GAGVSQSPRYKVTKRGQDVALRCDPISGHVSLYWYRQALGQGPEFLTYFNYEAQQDKSGLPNDRFSAERPEGSISTLTIQRTEQRDSAMYRCASSPHLKTGRSSYEQYFGPGTRLTVT.

V is TRBV1 and J is TRBJ1-6; the D call of TRBD1 is as the table states it, not checked on the DNA. TRBV1 has pseudogene status. The CDR3 is made up of 12 amino acids. CDR3 region: CTKTGSGSPLHF. In nucleotides, the CDR3 is TGCACCAAGACAGGGTCGGGTTCACCCCTCCACTTT.

The CDR3 sequence: CSVELAEYQETQYF. The CDR3 DNA is TGCAGCGTTGAGCTAGCGGAGTACCAAGAGACCCAGTACTTC. This chain links TRBV29-1 with TRBJ2-5; 7 bases line up with TRBD2. The CDR3 has 14 amino acids. Per the germline V gene, CDR1 is SQVTM and CDR2 is ANQGSEA. The ends lost 3 bases at V and 0 bases at J; junction bases unmatched: 4. The whole variable domain, remainder taken from reference TRBV29-1 and TRBJ2-5, is SAVISQKPSRDICQRGTSLTIQCQVDSQVTMMFWYRQQPGQSLTLIATANQGSEATYESGFVIDKFPISRPNLTFSTLTVSNMSPEDSSIYLCSVELAEYQETQYFGPGTRLLVL.

V and J are TRBV9 and TRBJ1-4, with a possible D match to TRBD1 (5 bases). V was clipped by 2 bases and J by 0 bases, with 8 bases between them. This CDR3 contains 15 residues. Germline values: CDR1 SGDLS, CDR2 YYNGEE. The CDR3 loop is CASSVTGATNEKLFF. The CDR3 DNA reads as TGTGCCAGCAGCGTTACGGGGGCAACTAATGAAAAACTGTTTTTT. Supplemented by reference TRBV9 and TRBJ1-4, the full variable domain reads DSGVTQTPKHLITATGQRVTLRCSPRSGDLSVYWYQQSLDQGLQFLIQYYNGEERAKGNILERFSAQQFPDLHSELNLSSLELGDSALYFCASSVTGATNEKLFFGSGTQLSVL.

The chain employs TRBV2 and TRBJ1-2; TRBD1 is a possible D gene (5 bases). The V and J ends lost 4 bases and 6 bases respectively, with 9 bases between them. This CDR3 is 12 amino acids long. CDR1 is SNHLY and CDR2 is FYNNEI in the germline V gene. The chain's CDR3 is CASSAGEHGYTF. DNA of the CDR3: TGTGCCAGCAGTGCGGGGGAACATGGCTACACCTTC.

The genes are TRBV10-1 and TRBJ2-5, with TRBD2 matching over 8 bases. V lost 3 bases, J lost 5 bases, and 5 bases stayed unmatched. The CDR3 is 14 residues long. Germline CDR1 WNHNN, CDR2 SYGVQD (reference sequence). The CDR3 loop is CASSEGGGLETQYF. The CDR3, as DNA: TGCGCCAGCAGTGAAGGCGGGGGGCTGGAGACCCAGTACTTC.

The CDR3 is CASSKTILAADTQYF. CDR3 sequence (DNA): TGTGCCAGCAGCAAAACCATTTTAGCGGCAGATACGCAGTATTTT. This chain connects TRBV9 to TRBJ2-3, with D possibly TRBD2 on 6 matching bases. The CDR3 runs to 15 residues. V was clipped by 4 bases and J by 4 bases, with 16 bases between them. Germline lookup yields CDR1 SGDLS and CDR2 YYNGEE.

This chain joins TRBV5-1 and TRBJ2-3; 9 nucleotides agree with TRBD1. J was trimmed by 4 bases and V by 4 bases; bases with no gene match: 7. Germline V lookup: CDR1 SGHRS, CDR2 YFSETQ. There are 15 residues in the CDR3. CDR3 residues: CASSTGQGRADTQYF. The CDR3 DNA sequence: TGCGCCAGCAGCACGGGACAGGGTAGGGCAGATACGCAGTATTTT.

This clone was counted between two and nine times. The chain joins TRBV27 to TRBJ2-1; D gene uncertain. Germline V gives CDR1 MNHEY, CDR2 SMNVEV (reference sequence). V was cut by 5 bases and J by 4 bases, with 12 bases left in between. There are 14 residues in the CDR3. CDR3 residues: CASSPYLAYNEQFF. The CDR3 DNA follows: TGTGCCAGCAGTCCATACCTGGCTTACAATGAGCAGTTCTTC.

The V gene is TRBV29-1, the J gene TRBJ1-4; D unresolved. Looked up from germline, CDR1 is SQVTM and CDR2 is ANQGSEA. V gave up 6 bases and J gave up 0 bases, with 8 bases separating them. The CDR3 totals 13 residues. The CDR3 DNA reads TGCAGCGTCGTAACTACAACTAATGAAAAACTGTTTTTT. Its protein is CSVVTTTNEKLFF.

V and J are TRBV30 and TRBJ1-3; a possible D gene is TRBD1 (5 bases). V lost 5 bases and J lost 8, with 16 bases in between. The germline V gene encodes CDR1 GTSNPN and CDR2 SVGIG (reference sequence). The CDR3 runs 13 residues. DNA for the CDR3: TGTGCCTGGCAGGCGGTGGGGGGAGACACCATATATTTT. Protein: CAWQAVGGDTIYF.

The chain couples TRBV5-6 to TRBJ1-4; unclear D gene. CDR1 is SGHDT and CDR2 is YYEEEE in the germline V gene. Trimming shortened V by 2 bases and J by 15 bases, and 20 bases separated the two germline ends. CDR3 length equals 14 residues. The CDR3 region has the DNA TGTGCCAGCAGCTTACCGGACCCGGTCCCGACTATGTTTTTT. Translation gives CASSLPDPVPTMFF.

The chain combines TRBV5-4 with TRBJ1-4, with 9 bases lining up with TRBD1. Germline V gene lookup returns CDR1 SGHNT and CDR2 YYREEE (reference sequence). The V segment lost 0 bases and the J segment 7 bases; nucleotides outside the gene matches: 7. The CDR3 sequence is 16 residues long. This chain's CDR3 is CASSLDPGQGFEKLFF. The CDR3 bases are TGTGCCAGCAGCTTGGATCCGGGACAGGGCTTTGAAAAACTGTTTTTT. The variable domain in full, with the rest retrieved from reference TRBV5-4 and TRBJ1-4, is ETGVTQSPTHLIKTRGQQVTLRCSSQSGHNTVSWYQQALGQGPQFIFQYYREEENGRGNFPPRFSGLQFPNYSSELNVNALELDDSALYLCASSLDPGQGFEKLFFGSGTQLSVL.

The gene calls are TRBV7-9 and TRBJ1-1, with 7 bases lining up with TRBD1. Germline V gene sequence: CDR1 SEHNR, CDR2 FQNEAQ (reference sequence). The junction had 8 bases not matched to a gene; V was cut back by 1 base and J by 3 bases. The CDR3 runs 16 residues. The CDR3 is CASSLGSNRGYTEAFF. CDR3 nucleotides: TGTGCCAGCAGCTTAGGATCAAACAGGGGATACACTGAAGCTTTCTTT.

This chain uses TRBV5-1 with TRBJ2-5, with a possible D match to TRBD2 (6 bases). Germline assignment: CDR1 SGHRS and CDR2 YFSETQ. V was clipped by 4 bases and J by 2 bases, with 9 bases between them. The CDR3 totals 13 residues. The CDR3 region has the DNA TGCGCCAGCAGCCGGGGACTTCAAGAGACCCAGTACTTC. Translation: CASSRGLQETQYF.

The rearrangement links TRBV18 to TRBJ2-1; possibly TRBD1 for D (5 bases). The CDR3 length is 17 residues. The germline V gene encodes CDR1 KGHSH and CDR2 LQKENI. V lost 0 bases and J lost 5, with 17 bases in between. The CDR3 loop is CASSPPHRNFIHNEQFF. The CDR3 region has the DNA TGTGCCAGCTCACCACCTCACAGGAACTTTATCCACAATGAGCAGTTCTTC. Looking up the rest from reference TRBV18 and TRBJ2-1 gives the full variable domain: NAGVMQNPRHLVRRRGQEARLRCSPMKGHSHVYWYRQLPEEGLKFMVYLQKENIIDESGMPKERFSAEFPKEGPSILRIQQVVRGDSAAYFCASSPPHRNFIHNEQFFGPGTRLTVL.

In its sample, this clone was seen once. The chain links TRBV7-9 to TRBJ1-2, with D possibly TRBD1 on 6 matching bases. V was cut by 1 base and J by 4 bases, with 25 bases left in between. The CDR3 totals 19 residues. Germline CDR1 and CDR2: SEHNR and FQNEAQ (reference sequence). The CDR3 coding sequence is TGTGCCAGCAGCTTAGTGACGACAGGAGGCATACCCAACCGCTATGGCTACACCTTC. Translated, it gives CASSLVTTGGIPNRYGYTF.

The rearrangement uses TRBV7-8 and TRBJ2-7; no reliable D call. Germline V CDR1 and CDR2: SGHVS, FQNEAQ. V lost 6 bases and J 0 bases, leaving 15 bases between the germline ends. The CDR3 is 15 amino acids. The CDR3 region is CASRPDYWSSYEQYF. Here the CDR3 DNA reads TGTGCCAGCAGACCCGATTATTGGAGCTCCTACGAGCAGTACTTC.

V usage is TRBV5-1 and J usage is TRBJ2-5; D is ambiguous. This CDR3 region has 14 residues. Between the trimmed V and J ends, which lost 1 base and 0 bases, there was a span of 7 bases. Per the germline V gene, CDR1 is SGHRS and CDR2 is YFSETQ. CDR3 sequence: CASSLRLYQETQYF. The DNA for the CDR3 is TGCGCCAGCAGCTTGCGACTGTACCAAGAGACCCAGTACTTC.

In DNA form, the CDR3 reads TGTGCCAGCAGCCTCCCGGGACAGAACTATGGCTACACCTTC. As protein: CASSLPGQNYGYTF. The J gene is TRBJ1-2, the V gene TRBV3-1 (or the pseudogene TRBV3-2); 7 positions agree with TRBD1. Trimming took 4 bases from V and 2 from J; bases not matched to a gene: 4. The CDR3 spans 14 residues. CDR1 is LGHDT, CDR2 YNNKEL, per germline (reference sequence).

The chain is built from TRBV5-4 and TRBJ1-2; no clear D. Deletions cut 0 bases from V and 5 bases from J, with 14 bases between. This CDR3 is 15 amino acids long. Germline CDR1 is SGHNT and CDR2 is YYREEE (reference sequence). The CDR3 protein is CASSLGGAGSYGYTF. CDR3 bases: TGTGCCAGCAGCTTGGGAGGAGCGGGTTCTTATGGCTACACCTTC.

This chain uses TRBV10-2 with TRBJ2-3, with D maybe TRBD2 (6 bases). Germline values: CDR1 WSHSY, CDR2 SAAADI. The CDR3 consists of 15 residues. V was shortened by 6 bases and J by 3 bases, with 16 bases between the two germline ends. Here the CDR3 reads CASRGNGGLTDTQYF. As DNA, the CDR3 is TGCGCCAGCAGGGGCAACGGGGGTCTGACAGATACGCAGTATTTT.